This T cell receptor (beta chain) originates from a study of T-cell memory formation after mild COVID-19. The overall study: TCR clustering was largely donor specific.

Study findings and constraints: There was no confirmation that second-wave clones peaking on day 37 were SARS-CoV-2 specific.

The CDR3 covers 17 residues. V lost 3 bases and J lost 4, with 19 bases in between. Germline V gene data show CDR1 as SGHVT and CDR2 as SQSDAQ. This clonotype was seen more than once but under ten times. As yet, its antigen is unknown. 5'RACE with constant-segment primers built TCRalpha and TCRbeta cDNA libraries with UMIs. TCRdb reanalysed the 5' RACE reads using MiXCR and keeps one entry per CDR3 protein. Of 410,000 or so distinct CDR3 sequences listed, around a quarter are singletons. The chain links TRBV7-4 to TRBJ2-1; D unresolved. This clonotype was sampled from an adult woman who had mild COVID-19 (a few samples of this study predate the infection). Cell type and time point are not known. Sample: PBMCs or a T cell subset sorted from them (not recorded which). The CDR3 DNA follows: TGTGCCAGCAGCTTTCTCTCCTGGCGCTTGGGGTACAATGAGCAGTTCTTC. This translates into CASSFLSWRLGYNEQFF.